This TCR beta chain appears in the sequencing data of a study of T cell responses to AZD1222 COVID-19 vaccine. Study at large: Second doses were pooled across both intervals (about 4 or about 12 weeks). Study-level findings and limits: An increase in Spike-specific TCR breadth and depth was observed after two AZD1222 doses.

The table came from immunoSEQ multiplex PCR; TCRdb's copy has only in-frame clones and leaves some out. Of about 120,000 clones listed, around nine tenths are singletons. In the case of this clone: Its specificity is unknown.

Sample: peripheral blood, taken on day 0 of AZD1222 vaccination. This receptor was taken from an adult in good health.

The DNA for the CDR3 is TGTGCCAGCAGACTCCGGGAGGGAGACAATGAGCAGTTCTTC. It yields the protein CASRLREGDNEQFF. The chain couples TRBV28 to TRBJ2-1, with TRBD2 matching over 8 bases. CDR1 is MDHEN, CDR2 SYDVKM, per germline. The length of the CDR3 is 14 residues. V lost 6 bases to trimming and J lost 5 bases; unmatched junction nucleotides: 6.